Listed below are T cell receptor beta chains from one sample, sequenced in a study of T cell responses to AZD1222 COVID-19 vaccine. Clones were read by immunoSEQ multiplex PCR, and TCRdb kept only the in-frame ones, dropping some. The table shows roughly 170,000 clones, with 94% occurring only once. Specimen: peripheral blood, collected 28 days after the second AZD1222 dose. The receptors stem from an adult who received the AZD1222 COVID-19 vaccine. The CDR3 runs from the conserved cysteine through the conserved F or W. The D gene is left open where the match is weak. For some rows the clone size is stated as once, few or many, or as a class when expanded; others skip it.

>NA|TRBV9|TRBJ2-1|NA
TGTGCCAGCAGCGCGAGGGACTCCTACAATGAGCAGTTCTTC
CASSARDSYNEQFF
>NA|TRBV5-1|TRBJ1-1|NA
TGCGCCAGCAGCTTGGTGGGCGACACTGAAGCTTTCTTT
CASSLVGDTEAFF
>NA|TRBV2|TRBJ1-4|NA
TGTGCCAGCAGTGGGGGACAAACGATCACTAATGAAAAACTGTTTTTT
CASSGGQTITNEKLFF
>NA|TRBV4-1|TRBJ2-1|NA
TGCGCCAGCAGCCAAGGGGAGAGAAGTTACAATGAGCAGTTCTTC
CASSQGERSYNEQFF
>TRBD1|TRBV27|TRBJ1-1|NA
TGTGCCAGTACCCAGGGGGCCGGGACTGAAGCTTTCTTT
CASTQGAGTEAFF
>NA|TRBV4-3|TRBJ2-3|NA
TGCGCCAGCAGCCAAGTGGTGGGACACCCTAGCACAGATACGCAGTATTTT
CASSQVVGHPSTDTQYF
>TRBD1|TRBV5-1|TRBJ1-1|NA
TGCGCCAGCAGCCTAAGATTTACAGGGGGCGCGGGGAACACTGAAGCTTTCTTT
CASSLRFTGGAGNTEAFF
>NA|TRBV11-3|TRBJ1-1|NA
TGTGCCAGCAGCCCATCGCGGGGGCGGTACACTGAAGCTTTCTTT
CASSPSRGRYTEAFF
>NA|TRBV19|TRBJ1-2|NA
TGTGCCAGTAGTAACGAACCAAGGGCAGGGTTTGGCTACACCTTC
CASSNEPRAGFGYTF
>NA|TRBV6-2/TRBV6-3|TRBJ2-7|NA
TGTGCCAGCAGCCAACACGGAGGGGAGCACTACGAGCAGTACTTC
CASSQHGGEHYEQYF
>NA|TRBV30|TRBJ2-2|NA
TGTGCCTGGAGTGGGAACACCGGGGAGCTGTTTTTT
CAWSGNTGELFF
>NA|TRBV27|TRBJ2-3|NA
TGTGCCAGCAGTTTATATACTACTGGCACAGATACGCAGTATTTT
CASSLYTTGTDTQYF
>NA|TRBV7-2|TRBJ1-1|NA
TGTGCCAGCAGCTTAGGTCAGGGCACTGAAGCTTTCTTT
CASSLGQGTEAFF
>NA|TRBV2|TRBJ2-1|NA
TGTGCCAGCAGTGAGAAGGGGCGGAATGAGCAGTTCTTC
CASSEKGRNEQFF
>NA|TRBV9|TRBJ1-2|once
TGTGCCAGCAGCGTAGCGGGGATAAGATATGGCTACACCTTC
CASSVAGIRYGYTF
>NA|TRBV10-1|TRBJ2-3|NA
TGCGCCAGCAGTGATGGGACCCGGGCGGCAGATACGCAGTATTTT
CASSDGTRAADTQYF
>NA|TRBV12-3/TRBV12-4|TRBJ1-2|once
TGTGCCAGCAGTTTAGCAGGGTACGGCTACACCTTC
CASSLAGYGYTF
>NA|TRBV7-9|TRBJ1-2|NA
TGTGCCAGCAGCGATTCGGGAGACTATGGCTACACCTTC
CASSDSGDYGYTF
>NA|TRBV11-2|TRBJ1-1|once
TGTGCCAGCAGCCCCTCCGGTAGCACTGAAGCTTTCTTT
CASSPSGSTEAFF
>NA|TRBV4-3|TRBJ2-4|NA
TGCGCCAGCAGCCAAGACGCGGGGGCTGGGGGAAACATTCAGTACTTC
CASSQDAGAGGNIQYF
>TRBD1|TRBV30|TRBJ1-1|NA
TGTGCCTGGGGGACAGGGAAGGCTTTCTTT
CAWGTGKAFF
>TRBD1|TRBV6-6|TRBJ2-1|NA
TGTGCCAGCAGTGGATCCCCGGGACAGGGGACCTACAATGAGCAGTTCTTC
CASSGSPGQGTYNEQFF
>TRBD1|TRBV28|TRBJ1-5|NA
TGTGCCAGCAAACAGGGGGGCAATCAGCCCCAGCATTTT
CASKQGGNQPQHF
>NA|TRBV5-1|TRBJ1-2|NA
TGCGCCAGCAGCCCCTTGGGGCAGAACTATGGCTACACCTTC
CASSPLGQNYGYTF
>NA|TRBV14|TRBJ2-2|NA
TGTGCCAGCAGCCAGGAAGGCTCTGGAGTGCCCACCGGGGAGCTGTTTTTT
CASSQEGSGVPTGELFF
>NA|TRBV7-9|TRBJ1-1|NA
TGTGCCAGCAGCTTACGCTCGGGGAACACTGAAGCTTTCTTT
CASSLRSGNTEAFF
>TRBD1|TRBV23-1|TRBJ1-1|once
TGCGCCAGCAGTCAGGCAAAGGGACAGGGTGGCACTGAAGCTTTCTTT
CASSQAKGQGGTEAFF
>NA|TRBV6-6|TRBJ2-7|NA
TGTGCCAGCAGTCGCGACCGCGAGCAGTACTTC
CASSRDREQYF
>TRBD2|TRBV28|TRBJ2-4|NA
TGTGCCAGCAGGGGTGGGACTAGCGGGAGCAACATTCAGTACTTC
CASRGGTSGSNIQYF
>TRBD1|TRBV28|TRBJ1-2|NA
TGTGCCAGCAGGGGACAGGGGATTGGTGGCTACACCTTC
CASRGQGIGGYTF
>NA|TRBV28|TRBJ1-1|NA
TGTGCCTCCGGACTGAACACTGAAGCTTTCTTT
CASGLNTEAFF
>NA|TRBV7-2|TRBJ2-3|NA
TGTGCCAGCAGCTCTGGGACTAGCACAGATACGCAGTATTTT
CASSSGTSTDTQYF
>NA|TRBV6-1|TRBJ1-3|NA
TGTGCCAGCAGTGAACCTGAGGCAGCCGAACATTTT
CASSEPEAAEHF
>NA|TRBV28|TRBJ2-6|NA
TGTGCCAGCAGTTTGGGACGTGGTACTGGGGCCAACGTCCTGACTTTC
CASSLGRGTGANVLTF
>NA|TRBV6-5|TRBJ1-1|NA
TGTGCCAGCAGAGGACCACGCCTGGGGAACACTGAAGCTTTCTTT
CASRGPRLGNTEAFF
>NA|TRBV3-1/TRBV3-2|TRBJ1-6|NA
TGTGCCAGCAGTCTCCAACAGGGATCGTATAATTCACCCCTCCACTTT
CASSLQQGSYNSPLHF
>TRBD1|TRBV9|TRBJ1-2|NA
TGTGCCAGCAGCGTGGGACAGTTCGACGGCTACACCTTC
CASSVGQFDGYTF
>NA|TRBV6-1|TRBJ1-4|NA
TGTGCCAGCAGTGAGCTCGCTGGGGGGGGTAATGAAAAACTGTTTTTT
CASSELAGGGNEKLFF